This T cell receptor beta chain stems from a study of blood T cell repertoires in COVID-19. Germline V CDR1 and CDR2: MNHEY, SVGAGI. The CDR3 runs 14 residues. V was pared by 5 bases and J by 8 bases, with 15 bases between. Produced via immunoSEQ multiplex PCR; TCRdb's table is partial and in-frame only. The table shows some 64,000 clones, with around 65% occurring only once. V usage is TRBV6-5 and J usage is TRBJ2-2; possibly TRBD2 for D (6 bases). The receptor's source is a woman aged 55-70 years who had been exposed to COVID-19. Sequencing used PBMCs or T cells enriched from blood (not recorded which). Written as DNA, the CDR3 is TGTGCCAGCAGTCGGGACTCCCGGGGTGGGGAGCTGTTTTTT. This sequence encodes CASSRDSRGGELFF.